This is a list of T cell receptor beta chains from one sample in a study of blood T cell repertoires in COVID-19. Sequenced by immunoSEQ multiplex PCR; TCRdb stores in-frame clones only, minus some. The table records about 26,000 clones, 70% to 90% of them present only once. Sequencing input: peripheral blood. Receptors were obtained from a man in his 70s with acute or convalescent COVID-19. The CDR3 runs from the conserved cysteine through the conserved F or W. The order of the fields is CDR3 DNA, CDR3 protein, V gene, J gene, D gene, clone size. A D gene is named only where the DNA matches it firmly. Clone sizes are given selectively: once, few, many, or a class where the clone is expanded.

DNA: TGTGCCAGCCGGTGGTCAGTCCAGGATGAGACCCAGTACTTC; CDR3: CASRWSVQDETQYF; V: TRBV6-5; J: TRBJ2-5; D: NA; size: NA
DNA: TGTGCCAGCAGCTCTCTTGGACTAGCGGGGAAGGACAATGAGCAGTTCTTC; CDR3: CASSSLGLAGKDNEQFF; V: TRBV3-1/TRBV3-2; J: TRBJ2-1; D: TRBD2; size: NA
DNA: TGTGCCAGCAGCCCCTTTCGGACAGGGGGCCAAAACATTCAGTACTTC; CDR3: CASSPFRTGGQNIQYF; V: TRBV11-2; J: TRBJ2-4; D: TRBD1; size: NA
DNA: TGTGCCAGCAGCTTAATGTCTGGGCAGACTGAAGCTTTCTTT; CDR3: CASSLMSGQTEAFF; V: TRBV7-9; J: TRBJ1-1; D: NA; size: NA
DNA: TGTGCCAGCAGTCACATGACTAGCGGGAGGCTTTATGATGAGCAGTTCTTC; CDR3: CASSHMTSGRLYDEQFF; V: TRBV27; J: TRBJ2-1; D: TRBD2; size: NA
DNA: TGCGCCAGCAGCTCCGGACTAGCGGAGAGCACAGATACGCAGTATTTT; CDR3: CASSSGLAESTDTQYF; V: TRBV5-1; J: TRBJ2-3; D: TRBD2; size: NA
DNA: TGTGCCAGCAGCTCCCTGGGCGTGAACACTGAAGCTTTCTTT; CDR3: CASSSLGVNTEAFF; V: TRBV5-6; J: TRBJ1-1; D: NA; size: NA
DNA: TGCAGCGTTCCTACTAGCGGGAGTACGAATGAGCAGTTCTTC; CDR3: CSVPTSGSTNEQFF; V: TRBV29-1; J: TRBJ2-1; D: TRBD2; size: once
DNA: TGTGCCAGTAGTATAGACGTCCGGACAGATACGCAGTATTTT; CDR3: CASSIDVRTDTQYF; V: TRBV19; J: TRBJ2-3; D: NA; size: once
DNA: TGTGCCAGCACCAAGACAGGGCTGGAGACCCAGTACTTC; CDR3: CASTKTGLETQYF; V: TRBV7-2; J: TRBJ2-5; D: TRBD1; size: NA
DNA: TGTGCCATCATTCAACAGGGAAACACTGAAGCTTTCTTT; CDR3: CAIIQQGNTEAFF; V: TRBV10-3; J: TRBJ1-1; D: NA; size: NA
DNA: TGTGCCATCAGTGAAAAGCGGGAGGGCACAGATACGCAGTATTTT; CDR3: CAISEKREGTDTQYF; V: TRBV10-3; J: TRBJ2-3; D: TRBD2; size: NA
DNA: TGCAGCGTTGAAGCGAGCTCCTACAATGAGCAGTTCTTC; CDR3: CSVEASSYNEQFF; V: TRBV29-1; J: TRBJ2-1; D: NA; size: NA
DNA: TGTGCCAGCAATCGGGAGGCGAGCACAGATACGCAGTATTTT; CDR3: CASNREASTDTQYF; V: TRBV2; J: TRBJ2-3; D: TRBD2; size: few
DNA: TGCGCCAGCAGCCAAGACACACAGGGAGAGGGCTACACCTTC; CDR3: CASSQDTQGEGYTF; V: TRBV4-1; J: TRBJ1-2; D: NA; size: NA
DNA: TGTGCCAGCTCACCACGGAGGGACAGCGTGGGGGATCAGCCCCAGCATTTT; CDR3: CASSPRRDSVGDQPQHF; V: TRBV18; J: TRBJ1-5; D: TRBD1; size: NA
DNA: TGTGCCAGCAGCCGGACAGCCAACACTGAAGCTTTCTTT; CDR3: CASSRTANTEAFF; V: TRBV7-2; J: TRBJ1-1; D: NA; size: once
DNA: TGTGCCAGCAGCTCGGGACAGGGGACGGCAGATACGCAGTATTTT; CDR3: CASSSGQGTADTQYF; V: TRBV5-6; J: TRBJ2-3; D: TRBD1; size: NA
DNA: TGTGCCAGCAGCTTAGCCCGACTAGGGCCAGATACGCAGTATTTT; CDR3: CASSLARLGPDTQYF; V: TRBV7-2; J: TRBJ2-3; D: NA; size: NA
DNA: TGTGCCAGCAGCCGCACTAGCGGGACTAGCACAGATACGCAGTATTTT; CDR3: CASSRTSGTSTDTQYF; V: TRBV28; J: TRBJ2-3; D: TRBD2; size: NA